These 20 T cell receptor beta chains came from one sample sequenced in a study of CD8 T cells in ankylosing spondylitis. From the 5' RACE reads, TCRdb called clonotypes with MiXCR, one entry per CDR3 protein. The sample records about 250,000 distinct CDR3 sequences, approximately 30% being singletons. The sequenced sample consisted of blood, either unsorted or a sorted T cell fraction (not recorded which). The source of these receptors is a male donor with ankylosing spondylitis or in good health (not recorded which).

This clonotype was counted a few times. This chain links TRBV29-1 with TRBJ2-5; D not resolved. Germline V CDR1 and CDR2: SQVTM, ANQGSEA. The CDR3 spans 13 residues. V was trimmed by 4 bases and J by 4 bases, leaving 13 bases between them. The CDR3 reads CSVVGPWGETQYF. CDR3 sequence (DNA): TGCAGCGTTGTAGGCCCATGGGGAGAGACCCAGTACTTC.

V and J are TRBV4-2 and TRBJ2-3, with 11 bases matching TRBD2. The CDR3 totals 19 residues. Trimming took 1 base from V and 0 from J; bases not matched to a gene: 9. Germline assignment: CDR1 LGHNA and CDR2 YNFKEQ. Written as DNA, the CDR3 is TGTGCCAGCAGCCAAGGATCCACTAGCGGGGGCACTAGCACAGATACGCAGTATTTT. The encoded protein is CASSQGSTSGGTSTDTQYF.

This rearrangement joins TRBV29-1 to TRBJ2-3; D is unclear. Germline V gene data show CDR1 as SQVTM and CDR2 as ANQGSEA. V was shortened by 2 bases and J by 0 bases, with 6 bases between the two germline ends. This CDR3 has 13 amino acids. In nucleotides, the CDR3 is TGCAGCGTTGAAATCAGTAGCACAGATACGCAGTATTTT. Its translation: CSVEISSTDTQYF.

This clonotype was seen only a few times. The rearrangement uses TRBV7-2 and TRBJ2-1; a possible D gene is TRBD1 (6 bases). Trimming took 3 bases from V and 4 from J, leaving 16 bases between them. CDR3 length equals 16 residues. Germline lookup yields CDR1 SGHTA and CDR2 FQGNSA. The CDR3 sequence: CASSFFVTGYYNEQFF. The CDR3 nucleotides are TGTGCCAGCAGCTTTTTCGTCACAGGGTATTACAATGAGCAGTTCTTC.

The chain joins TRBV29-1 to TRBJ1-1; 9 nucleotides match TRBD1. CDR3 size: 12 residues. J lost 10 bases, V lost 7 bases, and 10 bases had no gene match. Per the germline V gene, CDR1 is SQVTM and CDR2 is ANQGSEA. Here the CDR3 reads CSGRTGGRIAFF. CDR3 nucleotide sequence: TGCAGCGGCCGAACAGGGGGCAGGATAGCTTTCTTT.

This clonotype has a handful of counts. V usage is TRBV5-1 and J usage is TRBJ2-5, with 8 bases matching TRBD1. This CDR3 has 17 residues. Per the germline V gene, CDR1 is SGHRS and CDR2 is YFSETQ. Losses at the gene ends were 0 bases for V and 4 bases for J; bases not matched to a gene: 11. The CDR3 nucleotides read TGCGCCAGCAGCTTGGGTTTCCGGACAGGGTATGGAGAGACCCAGTACTTC. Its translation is CASSLGFRTGYGETQYF.

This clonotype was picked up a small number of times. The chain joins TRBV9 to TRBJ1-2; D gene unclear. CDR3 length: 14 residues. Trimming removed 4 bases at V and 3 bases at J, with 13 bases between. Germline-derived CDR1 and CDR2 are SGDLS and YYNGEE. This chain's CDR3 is CASSSEGRYYGYTF. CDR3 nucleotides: TGTGCCAGCAGCTCCGAAGGGAGGTACTATGGCTACACCTTC.

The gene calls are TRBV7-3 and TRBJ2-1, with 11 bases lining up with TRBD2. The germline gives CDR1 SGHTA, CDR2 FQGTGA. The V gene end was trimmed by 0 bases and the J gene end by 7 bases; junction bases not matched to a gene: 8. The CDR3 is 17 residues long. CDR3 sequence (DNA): TGTGCCAGCAGCTTAACGTTTTTAGCGGGGGGGCCAAATGAGCAGTTCTTC. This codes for CASSLTFLAGGPNEQFF.

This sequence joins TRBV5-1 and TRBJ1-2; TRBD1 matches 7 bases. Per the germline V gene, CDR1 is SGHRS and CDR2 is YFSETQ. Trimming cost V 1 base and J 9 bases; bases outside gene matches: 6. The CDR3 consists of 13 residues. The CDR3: CASSLRQGGSYTF. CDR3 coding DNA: TGCGCCAGCAGCTTGCGACAGGGTGGAAGCTACACCTTC.

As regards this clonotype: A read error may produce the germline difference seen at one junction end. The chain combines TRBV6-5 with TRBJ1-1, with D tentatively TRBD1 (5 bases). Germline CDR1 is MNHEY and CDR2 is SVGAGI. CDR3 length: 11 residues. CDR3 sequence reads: CASSNSDRAFF. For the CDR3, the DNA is TGTGCCAGCAGTAACTCCGACAGAGCTTTCTTT.

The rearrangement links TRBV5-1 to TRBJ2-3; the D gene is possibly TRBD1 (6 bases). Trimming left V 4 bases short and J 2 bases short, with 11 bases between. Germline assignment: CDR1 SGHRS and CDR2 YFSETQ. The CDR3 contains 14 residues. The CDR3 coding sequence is TGCGCCAGCAGCCCGGGACACAACACAGATACGCAGTATTTT. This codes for CASSPGHNTDTQYF.

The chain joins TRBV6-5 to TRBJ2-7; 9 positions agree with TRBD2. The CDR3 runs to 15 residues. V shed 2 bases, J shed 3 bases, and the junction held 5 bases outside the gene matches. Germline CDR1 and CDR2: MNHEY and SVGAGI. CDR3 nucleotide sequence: TGTGCCAGCAGTTACCAGTTGCGGGGGGGCTACGAGCAGTACTTC. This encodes CASSYQLRGGYEQYF.

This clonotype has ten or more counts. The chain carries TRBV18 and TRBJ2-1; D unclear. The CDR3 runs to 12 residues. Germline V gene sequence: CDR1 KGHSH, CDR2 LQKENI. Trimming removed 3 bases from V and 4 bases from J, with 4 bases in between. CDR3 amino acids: CASSPAYNEQFF. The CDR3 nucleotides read TGTGCCAGCTCACCGGCTTACAATGAGCAGTTCTTC.

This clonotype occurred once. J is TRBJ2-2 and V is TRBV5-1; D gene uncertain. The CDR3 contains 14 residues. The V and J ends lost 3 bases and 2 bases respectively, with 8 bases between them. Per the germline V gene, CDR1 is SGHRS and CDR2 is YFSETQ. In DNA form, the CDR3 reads TGCGCCAGCAGCTCGTCGACTAACACCGGGGAGCTGTTTTTT. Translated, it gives CASSSSTNTGELFF.

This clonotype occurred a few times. For the CDR3, the DNA is TGCGCCAGCAGCCTCGCCCCGATACAGGGGAGGTTAGACGAGCAGTACTTC. It translates to CASSLAPIQGRLDEQYF. This chain connects TRBV4-1 to TRBJ2-7; maybe TRBD1 (7 bases). The CDR3 consists of 17 residues. Germline-derived CDR1 and CDR2 are MGHRA and YSYEKL. V lost 4 bases and J lost 5, with 24 bases in between.

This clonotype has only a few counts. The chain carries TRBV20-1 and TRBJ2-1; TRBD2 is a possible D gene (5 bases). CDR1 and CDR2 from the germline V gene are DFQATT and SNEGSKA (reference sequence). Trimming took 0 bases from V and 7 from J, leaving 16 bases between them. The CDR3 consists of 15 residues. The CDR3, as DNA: TGCAGTGCTAGAGAGGAGTACCCGACGGGAAATGAGCAGTTCTTC. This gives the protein CSAREEYPTGNEQFF.

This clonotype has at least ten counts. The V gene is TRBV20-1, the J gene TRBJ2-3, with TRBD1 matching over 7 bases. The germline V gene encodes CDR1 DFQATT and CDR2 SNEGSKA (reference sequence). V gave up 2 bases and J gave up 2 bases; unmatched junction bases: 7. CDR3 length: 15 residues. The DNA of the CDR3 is TGCAGTGCTAGACCCGGGACAGAACCCACAGATACGCAGTATTTT. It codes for CSARPGTEPTDTQYF.

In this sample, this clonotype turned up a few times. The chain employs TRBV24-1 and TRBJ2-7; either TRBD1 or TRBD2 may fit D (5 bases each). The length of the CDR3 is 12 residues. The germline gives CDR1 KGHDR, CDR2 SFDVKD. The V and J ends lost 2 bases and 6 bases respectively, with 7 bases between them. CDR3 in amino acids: CATSDWDGEQYF. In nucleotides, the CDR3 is TGTGCCACCAGTGATTGGGACGGCGAGCAGTACTTC.

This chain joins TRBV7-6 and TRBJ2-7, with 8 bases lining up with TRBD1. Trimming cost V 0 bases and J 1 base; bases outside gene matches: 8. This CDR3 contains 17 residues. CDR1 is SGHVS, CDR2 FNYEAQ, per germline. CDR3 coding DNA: TGTGCCAGCAGCTTAGCAGGGAGGACAGGGCTTTCCTACGAGCAGTACTTC. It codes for CASSLAGRTGLSYEQYF.

CDR3 DNA: TGCAGCGTTTCCTACAGGGGCGGTGGCTACACCTTC. Translating gives CSVSYRGGGYTF. The genes are TRBV29-1 and TRBJ1-2; TRBD1 aligns across 7 bases. Germline V lookup: CDR1 SQVTM, CDR2 ANQGSEA. V dropped 5 bases and J dropped 7; count of bases not matched to a gene: 7. The CDR3 extends over 12 amino acids.